The 23 T cell receptor beta chains reported below all come from one sample, sequenced in a study of beta chain features in type 1 diabetes. Investigators reverse transcribed all isolated RNA, so they sequenced expressed TCRB transcripts. Produced via immunoSEQ multiplex PCR; TCRdb's table is partial and in-frame only. The profile shows hundreds of thousands of clones, 8% of them singletons. The sequenced sample was central memory CD4+ T cells from blood. These receptors originate from a woman aged 18-29 years in good health.

This clone occurred a few times. V usage is TRBV7-2 and J usage is TRBJ2-7, with 9 bases fitting TRBD2. The germline CDR1 and CDR2 sequences are SGHTA and FQGNSA. Unmatched junction bases numbered 5, after V lost 5 bases and J lost 0 bases. The CDR3 spans 15 residues. CDR3 nucleotide sequence: TGTGCCAGCAGCCCTAGCGGGATCTCCTCCTACGAGCAGTACTTC. It specifies CASSPSGISSYEQYF. The full variable domain, its missing parts supplied by reference TRBV7-2 and TRBJ2-7, is GAGVSQSPSNKVTEKGKDVELRCDPISGHTALYWYRQSLGQGLEFLIYFQGNSAPDKSGLPSDRFSAERTGGSVSTLTIQRTQQEDSAVYLCASSPSGISSYEQYFGPGTRLTVT.

The chain uses TRBV18 and TRBJ2-3; D possibly corresponds to TRBD2 (6 bases). The germline V gene has CDR1 KGHSH and CDR2 LQKENI. V shed 3 bases and J shed 4 bases, with 17 bases lying between them. This CDR3 contains 16 residues. The CDR3 sequence: CASSPFGGAGSDTQYF. CDR3 nucleotides: TGTGCCAGCTCACCCTTTGGGGGAGCGGGCTCAGATACGCAGTATTTT.

This clone occurred a few times. The chain recombines TRBV10-3 with TRBJ2-2, with D possibly matching TRBD2 (6 bases). Germline V gives CDR1 ENHRY, CDR2 SYGVKD. Trimming removed 8 bases at V and 0 bases at J, with 10 bases between. This CDR3 region has 14 residues. The CDR3 DNA follows: TGTGCCATCCGCGGGAAATCGAACACCGGGGAGCTGTTTTTT. This codes for CAIRGKSNTGELFF.

V and J are TRBV10-3 and TRBJ1-2, with 8 bases fitting TRBD1. The germline CDR1 and CDR2 sequences are ENHRY and SYGVKD. V lost 5 bases and J lost 8; bases outside the gene matches: 13. This CDR3 is built from 15 residues. This CDR3 is CAISKDRASSGGYTF. The CDR3 DNA is TGTGCCATCAGTAAGGACAGGGCTTCCTCGGGCGGCTACACCTTC.

The chain joins TRBV5-6 to TRBJ2-7, with D unresolved. Between the trimmed V and J ends, which lost 0 bases and 4 bases, there was a span of 8 bases. Looked up from germline, CDR1 is SGHDT and CDR2 is YYEEEE. The length of the CDR3 is 13 residues. CDR3 amino acids: CASSLDPQYEQYF. In DNA form, the CDR3 reads TGTGCCAGCAGCTTGGATCCACAATACGAGCAGTACTTC. Based on the CDR3 plus reference TRBV5-6 and TRBJ2-7, the full variable domain is DAGVTQSPTHLIKTRGQQVTLRCSPKSGHDTVSWYQQALGQGPQFIFQYYEEEERQRGNFPDRFSGHQFPNYSSELNVNALLLGDSALYLCASSLDPQYEQYFGPGTRLTVT.

This clone was seen more than once but under ten times. This chain joins TRBV11-3 and TRBJ2-1, with 8 bases aligning to TRBD1. This CDR3 region has 16 residues. Germline CDR1 reads SGHNT; CDR2 reads YENEEA. V lost 4 bases, J lost 1 base, and 6 bases stayed unmatched. The CDR3 DNA reads TGTGCCAGCAGCTCAGGGACAGGCCTTTCCTACAATGAGCAGTTCTTC. This translates into CASSSGTGLSYNEQFF. The full variable domain, completed using reference TRBV11-3 and TRBJ2-1, is EAGVVQSPRYKIIEKKQPVAFWCNPISGHNTLYWYLQNLGQGPELLIRYENEEAVDDSQLPKDRFSAERLKGVDSTLKIQPAELGDSAVYLCASSSGTGLSYNEQFFGPGTRLTVL.

The CDR3 DNA is TGCGCCAGCAGCTCCGGGACTCCCATACATGAGCAGTTCTTC. This sequence encodes CASSSGTPIHEQFF. This chain links TRBV5-1 with TRBJ2-1, with a tentative D call TRBD2 (6 bases). The V gene's germline CDR1 is SGHRS and CDR2 YFSETQ. Trimming took off 3 bases at V and 8 bases at J, with 15 bases between the two ends. The CDR3 sequence is 14 residues long.

This clone was recorded a few times. The chain carries TRBV4-3 and TRBJ2-3; maybe TRBD1 (5 bases). The CDR3 contains 15 residues. Germline V CDR1 and CDR2: LGHNA, YSLEER. Trimming took 1 base from V and 3 from J, leaving 11 bases between them. The CDR3 is CASSQGAQGTDTQYF. CDR3 sequence (DNA): TGCGCCAGCAGCCAAGGGGCCCAGGGTACAGATACGCAGTATTTT.

At least ten counts were recorded for this clone. The chain recombines TRBV21-1 with TRBJ1-2. TRBV21-1 has pseudogene status. The CDR3 loop spans 12 amino acids. CDR3 region: CASTQRCDGYTF. For the CDR3, the DNA is TGTGCCAGCACCCAGAGGTGTGATGGCTACACCTTC.

V usage is TRBV7-2 and J usage is TRBJ2-7, with D hard to call. Trimming stripped 1 base from V and 0 bases from J, with 13 bases between. The germline V gene encodes CDR1 SGHTA and CDR2 FQGNSA. The CDR3 extends over 16 amino acids. DNA for the CDR3: TGTGCCAGCAGCTTAGGGGTCGTAGGGCCCTCCTACGAGCAGTACTTC. It is translated as CASSLGVVGPSYEQYF.

In this sample, this clone turned up a few times. The chain recombines TRBV6-5 with TRBJ2-7; 7 bases fit TRBD1. CDR1 is MNHEY, CDR2 SVGAGI, per germline. CDR3 size: 15 residues. V gave up 5 bases and J gave up 1 base; unmatched junction bases: 8. The CDR3 DNA reads as TGTGCCAGCAGTATGGACAGGCGTCCGTCCTACGAGCAGTACTTC. Residues: CASSMDRRPSYEQYF.

V gene TRBV4-3 combines with J gene TRBJ2-5; tentative D call: TRBD1 (5 bases). Germline V gene sequence: CDR1 LGHNA, CDR2 YSLEER. The CDR3 consists of 16 residues. V gave up 0 bases and J gave up 5 bases, with 16 bases separating them. CDR3 protein: CASSQDIQGMVETQYF. The CDR3 bases are TGCGCCAGCAGCCAAGATATTCAGGGAATGGTGGAGACCCAGTACTTC.

This clone was seen only a few times. The V and J genes are TRBV11-2 and TRBJ2-5, with D possibly being TRBD1 (6 bases). V was trimmed by 5 bases and J by 3 bases, leaving 22 bases between them. The CDR3 is made up of 17 amino acids. Germline values: CDR1 SGHAT, CDR2 FQNNGV. CDR3 region: CASSPLGGGRGEETQYF. The DNA for the CDR3 is TGTGCCAGCAGCCCCCTAGGGGGTGGCCGTGGTGAAGAGACCCAGTACTTC.

This clone turned up a few times. V gene TRBV2 combines with J gene TRBJ2-5; 7 positions match TRBD1. The CDR3 is made up of 13 amino acids. J was trimmed by 2 bases and V by 6 bases; bases with no gene match: 3. Looked up from germline, CDR1 is SNHLY and CDR2 is FYNNEI. CDR3 sequence (DNA): TGTGCCAGCAGGAAGGGACAGCAAGAGACCCAGTACTTC. Amino acids: CASRKGQQETQYF.

This chain uses TRBV28 with TRBJ2-3; tentatively, D is TRBD2 (6 bases). Trimming removed 4 bases from V and 10 bases from J, with 12 bases in between. CDR1 is MDHEN, CDR2 SYDVKM, per germline. This CDR3 region has 12 residues. The CDR3 loop is CASSSTSLAQYF. The CDR3 DNA reads TGTGCCAGCAGTTCCACTAGCCTTGCGCAGTATTTT.

This clone was counted between two and nine times. The V call is TRBV7-9, the J call TRBJ2-2, with D unclear. This CDR3 contains 14 residues. V shed 1 base and J shed 6 bases, with 9 bases lying between them. Germline CDR1 reads SEHNR; CDR2 reads FQNEAQ (reference sequence). The CDR3 coding sequence is TGTGCCAGCAGCTTAGTTACGGGCCCCGGGGAGCTGTTTTTT. This encodes CASSLVTGPGELFF.

This clone was detected a few times. This chain links TRBV2 with TRBJ2-1; tentatively, D is TRBD2 (6 bases). Deletions cut 8 bases from V and 4 bases from J, with 15 bases between. The CDR3 runs to 14 residues. Germline CDR1 and CDR2: SNHLY and FYNNEI. As DNA, the CDR3 is TGTGCCAGCCTCATAGGTCGGGAGTACAATGAGCAGTTCTTC. Protein product: CASLIGREYNEQFF.

This chain links TRBV6-1 with TRBJ2-3, with D tentatively TRBD1 (6 bases). The V gene lost 5 bases and the J gene lost 6 bases, with 15 bases spanning the gap. The CDR3 spans 14 residues. Per germline, CDR1 MNHNS and CDR2 SASEGT. As DNA, the CDR3 is TGTGCCAGCAGTTATGAAGGGGGTTCGGATACGCAGTATTTT. Translated: CASSYEGGSDTQYF.

The chain couples TRBV19 to TRBJ1-2, with no clear D. Germline values: CDR1 LNHDA, CDR2 SQIVND (reference sequence). Trimming shortened V by 8 bases and J by 3 bases, and 10 bases separated the two germline ends. The CDR3 runs 12 residues. The CDR3 DNA sequence: TGTGCCAGTTCAACAGCTTACTATGGCTACACCTTC. Its protein product is CASSTAYYGYTF.

The rearrangement links TRBV4-2 to TRBJ2-1; 12 bases agree with TRBD2. Germline values: CDR1 LGHNA, CDR2 YNFKEQ. The CDR3 loop spans 16 amino acids. The V gene end was trimmed by 3 bases and the J gene end by 6 bases; junction bases not matched to a gene: 6. The CDR3 DNA sequence: TGTGCCAGCAGCCAGACCCTAGCGGGAGGGCTCAATGAGCAGTTCTTC. As protein: CASSQTLAGGLNEQFF.

The genes are TRBV20-1 and TRBJ2-5; D not certain. The CDR3 is 11 residues long. Per germline, CDR1 DFQATT and CDR2 SNEGSKA (reference sequence). V lost 7 bases, J lost 4 bases, and 10 bases lay in between. The CDR3 nucleotides read TGCAGTGGGATGCGTCTAGAGACCCAGTACTTC. Amino acid sequence: CSGMRLETQYF.

There are a few counts of this clone. J is TRBJ2-6 and V is TRBV14; tentatively, D is TRBD1 or TRBD2 (5 bases each). Germline loops: CDR1 SGHDN, CDR2 FVKESK. The CDR3 runs to 16 residues. V was cut by 5 bases and J by 4 bases, with 15 bases left in between. The CDR3 sequence is CASSKGWGSGANVLTF. Here the CDR3 DNA reads TGTGCCAGCAGCAAGGGGTGGGGGTCCGGGGCCAACGTCCTGACTTTC.

This sequence joins TRBV18 and TRBJ1-1; D gene uncertain. V was trimmed by 0 bases and J by 4 bases, leaving 3 bases between them. Germline V CDR1 and CDR2: KGHSH, LQKENI. The CDR3 length is 12 residues. The CDR3 loop reads CASSPPFTEAFF. CDR3 nucleotides: TGTGCCAGCTCACCACCGTTCACTGAAGCTTTCTTT.